Each of the 24 T cell receptor beta chains below was sequenced from the same sample in a study of T cell responses to AZD1222 COVID-19 vaccine. Measured with immunoSEQ multiplex PCR; TCRdb has only the in-frame clones, and not every one. Found here are 80,000 to 100,000 clones, 85% to 95% of them singletons; the top ten hold roughly 12%. This specimen was peripheral blood, taken on day 0 of AZD1222 vaccination. The receptors were gathered from an adult in good health.

The V call is TRBV29-1, the J call TRBJ2-3; TRBD1 matches 8 bases. CDR3 length: 14 residues. J lost 4 bases, V lost 5 bases, and 8 bases had no gene match. The V gene's germline CDR1 is SQVTM and CDR2 ANQGSEA. CDR3 nucleotides: TGCAGCGTTCTCCGGGACAGGATTTCAGATACGCAGTATTTT. It is translated as CSVLRDRISDTQYF.

This clone has just a few counts. This sequence joins TRBV7-2 and TRBJ1-3, with 7 bases aligning to TRBD1. V was clipped by 4 bases and J by 2 bases; unmatched bases: 8. The CDR3 has 16 residues. Germline CDR1 reads SGHTA; CDR2 reads FQGNSA. CDR3 bases: TGTGCCAGCAGCTCGGAACAGGGGTTTACTGGAAACACCATATATTTT. It encodes CASSSEQGFTGNTIYF.

V usage is TRBV7-9 and J usage is TRBJ1-5; the match to TRBD1 covers 7 bases. Germline CDR1 SEHNR, CDR2 FQNEAQ (reference sequence). The CDR3 has 14 amino acids. The J segment lost 3 bases and the V segment lost 5 bases, leaving 4 bases of the junction unmatched. The CDR3 region is CASSPTGTNQPQHF. CDR3 nucleotides: TGTGCCAGCAGCCCGACAGGGACCAATCAGCCCCAGCATTTT.

The chain combines TRBV4-2 with TRBJ2-2; D possibly corresponds to TRBD1 (5 bases). The CDR3 is 14 residues long. From germline, CDR1 is LGHNA and CDR2 YNFKEQ. V lost 4 bases, J lost 3 bases, and 9 bases lay in between. The CDR3 sequence is CASSPPGYTGELFF. The DNA for the CDR3 is TGTGCCAGCAGCCCCCCAGGGTACACCGGGGAGCTGTTTTTT.

For the CDR3, the DNA is TGTGCCAGCAGTGCGGACAGAACGAACACCGGGGAGCTGTTTTTT. This encodes CASSADRTNTGELFF. V usage is TRBV6-4 and J usage is TRBJ2-2; possibly TRBD1 for D (6 bases). The length of the CDR3 is 15 residues. Trimming left V 4 bases short and J 0 bases short, with 9 bases between. The V gene's germline CDR1 is MRHNA and CDR2 SNTAGT.

The rearrangement links TRBV27 to TRBJ2-3; 10 bases line up with TRBD2. Losses at the gene ends were 0 bases for V and 5 bases for J; bases not matched to a gene: 11. CDR3 length equals 18 residues. Germline V gene sequence: CDR1 MNHEY, CDR2 SMNVEV (reference sequence). The CDR3 spells CASSLSPWGSGGRDTQYF. The CDR3 DNA sequence: TGTGCCAGCAGTTTATCCCCCTGGGGTAGCGGGGGGAGAGATACGCAGTATTTT.

This clone was observed a single time. J is TRBJ1-1 and V is TRBV14, with 7 bases matching TRBD1. Germline CDR1 SGHDN, CDR2 FVKESK. Unmatched junction bases numbered 13, after V lost 6 bases and J lost 3 bases. CDR3 size: 16 residues. The CDR3 DNA reads TGTGCCAGCAGTACTACAGGGGTCCGGAGCCACACTGAAGCTTTCTTT. Translated: CASSTTGVRSHTEAFF.

The chain carries TRBV7-2 and TRBJ1-5; 9 bases map to TRBD1. Germline assignment: CDR1 SGHTA and CDR2 FQGNSA. The CDR3 loop spans 14 amino acids. V trimming: 6 bases; J trimming: 6 bases; junction bases outside the gene matches: 6. In DNA form, the CDR3 reads TGTGCCAGCAGGCAACAGGGGGCTGGTCAGCCCCAGCATTTT. Residues: CASRQQGAGQPQHF.

The V and J genes are TRBV19 and TRBJ1-1; D perhaps matches TRBD1 (5 bases). V lost 3 bases and J 4 bases, leaving 12 bases between the germline ends. The CDR3 covers 14 residues. Germline V CDR1 and CDR2: LNHDA, SQIVND (reference sequence). The CDR3 is CASSIPGLGTEAFF. The CDR3 DNA reads TGTGCCAGTAGTATCCCAGGGTTGGGCACTGAAGCTTTCTTT.

The V gene is TRBV5-8, the J gene TRBJ2-7; either TRBD1 or TRBD2 may fit D (5 bases each). CDR1 is SGHTS, CDR2 YDEGEE, per germline. V was pared by 4 bases and J by 1 base, with 15 bases between. The CDR3 covers 15 residues. CDR3 protein: CASSKTEGPSYEQYF. The CDR3 DNA reads as TGTGCCAGCAGCAAGACCGAGGGGCCATCCTACGAGCAGTACTTC.

This chain uses TRBV29-1 with TRBJ1-4; no definite D call. The V gene lost 7 bases and the J gene lost 0 bases, with 9 bases spanning the gap. CDR3 size: 13 residues. Per germline, CDR1 SQVTM and CDR2 ANQGSEA. CDR3 in DNA: TGCAGCGGAACGATTGCAACTAATGAAAAACTGTTTTTT. Encoded protein: CSGTIATNEKLFF.

The genes are TRBV29-1 and TRBJ2-7; 7 bases match TRBD1. CDR1 and CDR2 (germline): SQVTM, ANQGSEA. V gave up 6 bases and J gave up 0 bases; unmatched junction bases: 11. The CDR3 extends over 15 amino acids. The DNA of the CDR3 is TGCAGCGTCGCCGGGACAGCGAGAGGCTCCTACGAGCAGTACTTC. Protein product: CSVAGTARGSYEQYF.

The chain carries TRBV2 and TRBJ2-3; D is uncertain. V gave up 3 bases and J gave up 6 bases, with 10 bases separating them. This CDR3 region has 13 residues. CDR1 and CDR2 (germline): SNHLY, FYNNEI. The CDR3 reads CASSDRRVDTQYF. CDR3 sequence (DNA): TGTGCCAGCAGTGATCGGCGAGTGGATACGCAGTATTTT. The full variable domain, rest sourced from reference TRBV2 and TRBJ2-3, is EPEVTQTPSHQVTQMGQEVILRCVPISNHLYFYWYRQILGQKVEFLVSFYNNEISEKSEIFDDQFSVERPDGSNFTLKIRSTKLEDSAMYFCASSDRRVDTQYFGPGTRLTVL.

The rearrangement uses TRBV20-1 and TRBJ1-1; D gene unclear. The germline V and J ends were trimmed by 3 bases and 12 bases, with 8 bases remaining between them. The CDR3 is 9 residues long. Germline V gene lookup returns CDR1 DFQATT and CDR2 SNEGSKA (reference sequence). As DNA, the CDR3 is TGCAGTGCTAGGCCCCAGACTTTCTTT. Amino acids: CSARPQTFF.

The chain couples TRBV30 to TRBJ2-7; D uncertain. The CDR3 consists of 11 residues. V was shortened by 3 bases and J by 2 bases, with 5 bases between the two germline ends. CDR1 is GTSNPN and CDR2 is SVGIG in the germline V gene (reference sequence). CDR3 amino acids: CAWSVTYEQYF. CDR3 DNA: TGTGCCTGGAGCGTAACCTACGAGCAGTACTTC.

V is TRBV5-4 and J is TRBJ2-2; D call uncertain. From germline, CDR1 is SGHNT and CDR2 YYREEE (reference sequence). V lost 0 bases to trimming and J lost 1 base, with 7 bases between them. The CDR3 loop spans 15 amino acids. CDR3 loop: CASSLVGRNTGELFF. The CDR3 nucleotides are TGTGCCAGCAGCTTGGTGGGCAGGAACACCGGGGAGCTGTTTTTT.

A few counts support this clone. V usage is TRBV28 and J usage is TRBJ1-6; D unresolved. CDR1 is MDHEN and CDR2 is SYDVKM in the germline V gene. V was clipped by 4 bases and J by 9 bases, with 13 bases between them. The CDR3 totals 14 residues. The CDR3 spells CASSSPSRGSPLHF. The CDR3 DNA follows: TGTGCCAGCAGTTCCCCATCCCGGGGTTCACCCCTCCACTTT.

This rearrangement joins TRBV21-1 to TRBJ2-7; TRBD2 is the table's D call and was not checked against the DNA. TRBV21-1 is recorded as a pseudogene. The CDR3 has 12 residues. This CDR3 reads CASGGGPNEQYF. Here the CDR3 DNA reads TGTGCCAGCGGGGGAGGCCCCAACGAGCAGTACTTC.

This chain joins TRBV30 and TRBJ1-1, with D maybe TRBD1 (5 bases). The CDR3 length is 14 residues. Germline V lookup: CDR1 GTSNPN, CDR2 SVGIG (reference sequence). Trimming cost V 3 bases and J 0 bases, with 11 bases left between them. CDR3 residues: CAWRERDLNTEAFF. In DNA, the CDR3 is TGTGCCTGGAGGGAGCGGGACTTGAACACTGAAGCTTTCTTT.

The gene calls are TRBV13 and TRBJ1-2; D is uncertain. V was pared by 5 bases and J by 8 bases, with 18 bases between. Germline V CDR1 and CDR2: PRHDT, FYEKMQ (reference sequence). The CDR3 loop spans 14 amino acids. CDR3 coding DNA: TGTGCCAGCAGCCCCCGTCGGGCAGTCGGCGGCTACACCTTC. Protein product: CASSPRRAVGGYTF.

The chain has TRBV19 and TRBJ1-4; a possible D gene is TRBD1 (5 bases). Trimming cost V 3 bases and J 6 bases, with 17 bases left between them. Germline CDR1 is LNHDA and CDR2 is SQIVND (reference sequence). The CDR3 loop spans 16 amino acids. The DNA for the CDR3 is TGTGCCAGTAGTATTACTCCGCCCGGGACTCATGAAAAACTGTTTTTT. Amino acids: CASSITPPGTHEKLFF.

The chain links TRBV30 to TRBJ1-6; 8 bases fit TRBD1. The CDR3 extends over 14 amino acids. Looked up from germline, CDR1 is GTSNPN and CDR2 is SVGIG (reference sequence). The J segment lost 10 bases and the V segment lost 2 bases, leaving 7 bases of the junction unmatched. CDR3 coding DNA: TGTGCCTGGAGTCGACGGACAGGGAACTCACCCCTCCACTTT. Its translation: CAWSRRTGNSPLHF.

This clone was detected once. The chain employs TRBV19 and TRBJ2-7, with 7 nucleotides matching TRBD1. The CDR3 has 14 residues. V lost 4 bases and J lost 0; bases outside the gene matches: 3. Germline V gives CDR1 LNHDA, CDR2 SQIVND (reference sequence). As DNA, the CDR3 is TGTGCCAGTAGTAAGGGGACAGACTCCTACGAGCAGTACTTC. It yields the protein CASSKGTDSYEQYF.

V gene TRBV6-5 combines with J gene TRBJ1-1; D remains ambiguous. Trimming removed 7 bases at V and 1 base at J, with 10 bases between. Germline loops: CDR1 MNHEY, CDR2 SVGAGI. The CDR3 covers 13 residues. CDR3 loop: CASTVRGNTEAFF. CDR3 in DNA: TGTGCCAGCACCGTCCGGGGGAACACTGAAGCTTTCTTT.